Below are 22 T cell receptor beta chains sequenced from a single sample in a study of blood T cell repertoires in COVID-19. Data came from immunoSEQ multiplex PCR; TCRdb stores just in-frame clones and leaves some out. The profile shows about 220,000 clones, more than 65% of them singletons. The sample was peripheral blood. The receptors were gathered from a woman aged 60-70 years with acute or convalescent COVID-19.

The chain recombines TRBV5-5 with TRBJ2-4; no clear D gene. The V and J ends lost 4 bases and 2 bases respectively, with 19 bases between them. The CDR3 has 17 amino acids. The V gene's germline CDR1 is SGHKS and CDR2 YYEKEE (reference sequence). The CDR3 region is CASSKWHMPVTKNIQYF. In nucleotides, the CDR3 is TGTGCCAGCAGCAAATGGCATATGCCCGTAACCAAAAACATTCAGTACTTC.

V gene TRBV6-5 combines with J gene TRBJ1-2, with TRBD1 identical over 8 bases. The length of the CDR3 is 16 residues. J gave up 4 bases and V 3 bases, and 10 bases lay outside the gene matches. Germline values: CDR1 MNHEY, CDR2 SVGAGI. CDR3 in amino acids: CASSYLGRGQGYGYTF. In DNA form, the CDR3 reads TGTGCCAGCAGTTATCTTGGCAGGGGGCAGGGCTATGGCTACACCTTC.

This clone is a singleton in its sample. The genes are TRBV5-5 and TRBJ1-5; D uncertain. Trimming left V 0 bases short and J 5 bases short, with 12 bases between. This CDR3 is built from 15 residues. Germline CDR1 and CDR2: SGHKS and YYEKEE (reference sequence). CDR3 nucleotides: TGTGCCAGCAGCTTGGCCGGAATGGAGGATCAGCCCCAGCATTTT. Protein product: CASSLAGMEDQPQHF.

The chain employs TRBV3-1 (or the pseudogene TRBV3-2) and TRBJ1-1, with D possibly being TRBD1 (6 bases). CDR3 length: 11 amino acids. In germline, CDR1 is LGHDT, CDR2 YNNKEL (reference sequence). Trimming pared 4 bases from V and 7 bases from J, leaving 7 bases between. DNA of the CDR3: TGTGCCAGCAGCCTACAGGGTGAAGCTTTCTTT. Protein: CASSLQGEAFF.

The chain has TRBV6-5 and TRBJ1-2, with D possibly matching TRBD1 (6 bases). Trimming shortened V by 0 bases and J by 6 bases, and 17 bases separated the two germline ends. CDR3 size: 16 residues. Germline V gives CDR1 MNHEY, CDR2 SVGAGI. DNA for the CDR3: TGTGCCAGCAGTTACTCGAGGGCTGGGGGCGCCGATGGCTACACCTTC. Its translation is CASSYSRAGGADGYTF.

The chain's CDR3 is CASGRGRKNTEAFF. DNA of the CDR3: TGTGCCAGTGGCAGGGGGCGGAAGAACACTGAAGCTTTCTTT. This chain connects TRBV7-2 to TRBJ1-1, with 8 positions matching TRBD1. There are 14 residues in the CDR3. V lost 9 bases to trimming and J lost 1 base; unmatched junction nucleotides: 7. Germline V gene lookup returns CDR1 SGHTA and CDR2 FQGNSA.

V is TRBV27 and J is TRBJ1-6; 8 bases are a match to TRBD1. The CDR3 length is 15 residues. Looked up from germline, CDR1 is MNHEY and CDR2 is SMNVEV (reference sequence). Germline trimming cut 2 bases from V and 10 bases from J; bases unmatched to any gene: 7. In DNA form, the CDR3 reads TGTGCCAGCAGTTTAGTCCAGGGGGCTCAATCACCCCTCCACTTT. This sequence encodes CASSLVQGAQSPLHF.

This chain connects TRBV4-2 to TRBJ1-1; perhaps TRBD1 as D (5 bases). CDR1 and CDR2 (germline): LGHNA, YNFKEQ. There are 15 residues in the CDR3. Trimming shortened V by 4 bases and J by 5 bases, and 17 bases separated the two germline ends. The CDR3 DNA is TGTGCCAGCAGCCTCTTAATTTACGGGGGTACTGAAGCTTTCTTT. This encodes CASSLLIYGGTEAFF.

This clone was detected only once. The V gene is TRBV7-2, the J gene TRBJ1-2; weak D call: TRBD1 (6 bases). The germline gives CDR1 SGHTA, CDR2 FQGNSA. This CDR3 is 14 amino acids long. V lost 1 base and J 8 bases, leaving 14 bases between the germline ends. CDR3 in DNA: TGTGCCAGCAGCTTAGGACGGACAGTTGGCGGCTACACCTTC. Its protein product is CASSLGRTVGGYTF. Full variable domain (remainder filled in from reference TRBV7-2 and TRBJ1-2): GAGVSQSPSNKVTEKGKDVELRCDPISGHTALYWYRQSLGQGLEFLIYFQGNSAPDKSGLPSDRFSAERTGGSVSTLTIQRTQQEDSAVYLCASSLGRTVGGYTFGSGTRLTVV.

This clone has only a few counts. This chain links TRBV6-5 with TRBJ1-2, with a possible D match to TRBD1 (5 bases). V was shortened by 0 bases and J by 6 bases, with 11 bases between the two germline ends. The CDR3 sequence is 14 residues long. CDR1 MNHEY and CDR2 SVGAGI come from the germline V gene. The CDR3 DNA sequence: TGTGCCAGCAGTTACTCTTTGACAGCGAATGGCTACACCTTC. It is translated as CASSYSLTANGYTF.

There are a few counts of this clone. This chain links TRBV18 with TRBJ1-3; D unresolved. The CDR3 has 14 residues. V was trimmed by 2 bases and J by 0 bases, leaving 5 bases between them. Germline CDR1 reads KGHSH; CDR2 reads LQKENI. CDR3 sequence: CASSPGNSGNTIYF. In DNA form, the CDR3 reads TGTGCCAGCTCACCAGGCAACTCTGGAAACACCATATATTTT. Full variable domain (missing parts from reference TRBV18 and TRBJ1-3): NAGVMQNPRHLVRRRGQEARLRCSPMKGHSHVYWYRQLPEEGLKFMVYLQKENIIDESGMPKERFSAEFPKEGPSILRIQQVVRGDSAAYFCASSPGNSGNTIYFGEGSWLTVV.

CDR3 in amino acids: CASSFNLRTGSNSPLHF. CDR3 coding DNA: TGTGCCAGCAGTTTCAACCTACGAACGGGGTCTAATTCACCCCTCCACTTT. This chain uses TRBV27 with TRBJ1-6; D uncertain. V was cut by 3 bases and J by 6 bases, with 18 bases left in between. The CDR3 runs 17 residues. The germline gives CDR1 MNHEY, CDR2 SMNVEV (reference sequence).

This chain connects TRBV30 to TRBJ1-1, with D possibly being TRBD1 (5 bases). V was cut by 2 bases and J by 4 bases, with 14 bases left in between. CDR3 length: 14 residues. Germline CDR1 and CDR2: GTSNPN and SVGIG (reference sequence). CDR3 in amino acids: CAWSPGGGITEAFF. DNA for the CDR3: TGTGCCTGGAGTCCCGGGGGGGGAATCACTGAAGCTTTCTTT.

V and J are TRBV4-1 and TRBJ2-1, with 11 bases that match TRBD1. The germline V gene encodes CDR1 MGHRA and CDR2 YSYEKL. With V trimmed by 1 base and J by 9 bases, 11 bases remained unmatched. This CDR3 comprises 17 residues. The CDR3 sequence is CASSQAIGTGGRGEQFF. In DNA, the CDR3 is TGCGCCAGCAGCCAAGCAATTGGGACAGGGGGTAGAGGTGAGCAGTTCTTC.

The chain uses TRBV19 and TRBJ2-1; TRBD1 is a possible D gene (5 bases). Per germline, CDR1 LNHDA and CDR2 SQIVND (reference sequence). With 4 bases removed from V and 4 bases from J, the gap between germline ends came to 8 bases. This CDR3 is 13 amino acids long. The CDR3 spells CASSTGIYNEQFF. For the CDR3, the DNA is TGTGCCAGTAGTACAGGGATATACAATGAGCAGTTCTTC. Full variable domain (missing parts from reference TRBV19 and TRBJ2-1): DGGITQSPKYLFRKEGQNVTLSCEQNLNHDAMYWYRQDPGQGLRLIYYSQIVNDFQKGDIAEGYSVSREKKESFPLTVTSAQKNPTAFYLCASSTGIYNEQFFGPGTRLTVL.

The V gene is TRBV7-9, the J gene TRBJ2-4, with 8 bases lining up with TRBD1. V lost 5 bases, J lost 10 bases, and 16 bases stayed unmatched. This CDR3 is built from 16 residues. Germline loops: CDR1 SEHNR, CDR2 FQNEAQ (reference sequence). The CDR3 region has the DNA TGTGCCAGCAGCCCCGACAGGGGATCGAGGTTTATGATTCAGTACTTC. This encodes CASSPDRGSRFMIQYF.

As concerns this clone: Germline and junction disagree at one end, which may indicate a read error. Here the CDR3 DNA reads TGTGCCTGGAGTGTACTGGGACAACGGGTCTTC. Its translation: CAWSVLGQRVF. The chain employs TRBV30 and TRBJ2-1, with D possibly being TRBD1 (6 bases). CDR3 size: 11 residues. Per the germline V gene, CDR1 is GTSNPN and CDR2 is SVGIG (reference sequence).

This sequence joins TRBV2 and TRBJ2-1; 15 bases map to TRBD2. Germline assignment: CDR1 SNHLY and CDR2 FYNNEI. The length of the CDR3 is 15 residues. Trimming at V came to 5 bases and at J to 12 bases, leaving 8 bases not matched to a gene. CDR3 nucleotide sequence: TGTGCCAGCAGTCCAGGACTAGCGGGGGGGCTGTTGCAGTTCTTC. It codes for CASSPGLAGGLLQFF.

The chain combines TRBV30 with TRBJ1-2, with D unclear. The V gene lost 2 bases and the J gene lost 0 bases, with 7 bases spanning the gap. This CDR3 is 13 amino acids long. Germline lookup yields CDR1 GTSNPN and CDR2 SVGIG (reference sequence). This CDR3 reads CAWSRQTNYGYTF. The CDR3 nucleotides read TGTGCCTGGAGTCGCCAGACTAACTATGGCTACACCTTC.

The chain has TRBV7-9 and TRBJ1-1, with D unclear. V was shortened by 0 bases and J by 4 bases, with 6 bases between the two germline ends. This CDR3 contains 13 residues. CDR1 is SEHNR, CDR2 FQNEAQ, per germline (reference sequence). Here the CDR3 DNA reads TGTGCCAGCAGCTTAGCGCAGATCACTGAAGCTTTCTTT. Its translation: CASSLAQITEAFF.

The chain couples TRBV6-6 to TRBJ1-2, with a tentative D call TRBD1 (5 bases). This CDR3 is 18 amino acids long. V was trimmed by 5 bases and J by 2 bases, leaving 24 bases between them. CDR1 and CDR2 from the germline V gene are MNHNY and SVGAGI (reference sequence). Written as DNA, the CDR3 is TGTGCCAGCAGTCCAAGGCCGCCCCCCTCTGACAGCAACTATGGCTACACCTTC. Its protein product is CASSPRPPPSDSNYGYTF.

The rearrangement joins TRBV5-4 to TRBJ1-4; TRBD1 might be the D (5 bases). V was trimmed by 4 bases and J by 0 bases, leaving 13 bases between them. The CDR3 sequence is 16 residues long. Germline V gene lookup returns CDR1 SGHNT and CDR2 YYREEE (reference sequence). CDR3 amino acids: CASSPDSPSTNEKLFF. CDR3 nucleotides: TGTGCCAGCAGCCCAGACAGTCCTTCAACTAATGAAAAACTGTTTTTT.